Reported below is one TCR beta chain. The antigen is not known. The patients all showed relapse after autologous stem cell transplantation, while their brentuximab vedotin exposure varied. The entry originates in a study of PD-1 blockade in classical Hodgkin lymphoma. Study-wide results and limits: A reduction in baseline TCR diversity was reportedly seen in newly diagnosed patients relative to healthy donors.

CDR1 is ENHRY, CDR2 SYGVKD, per germline. CDR3 size: 14 residues. V lost 6 bases to trimming and J lost 8 bases, with 19 bases between them. The protocol was immunoSEQ multiplex PCR, while the TCRdb copy is restricted to in-frame clones and leaves out a portion. Of some 14,000 clones listed, around 84% are singletons. Sequencing was performed on peripheral blood mononuclear cells (PBMCs), taken at baseline. The clonotype comes from a human donor with classical Hodgkin lymphoma. The rearrangement joins TRBV10-3 to TRBJ1-2, with D perhaps matching TRBD1 (6 bases). The CDR3 sequence is CAIRPGTYEAGYTF. In nucleotides, the CDR3 is TGTGCCATCAGACCAGGGACATACGAGGCGGGCTACACCTTC.